This T cell receptor (beta chain) was recorded in a study of blood T cell repertoires in COVID-19. Deletions cut 2 bases from V and 4 bases from J, with 16 bases between. CDR3 length: 16 amino acids. Germline V gives CDR1 SGHDT, CDR2 YYEEEE. Generated by immunoSEQ multiplex PCR, the TCRdb table keeps only in-frame clones and is missing some. The sample includes roughly 150,000 clones, around 83% of them seen just once. The rearrangement joins TRBV5-6 to TRBJ2-1; D possibly corresponds to TRBD2 (5 bases). The TCR comes from a woman between 70 and 85 years old who had recovered from COVID-19. The sequenced material came from peripheral blood. CDR3 DNA sequence: TGTGCCAGCAGCTTTGTGGTGGGAGCGGATTACAATGAGCAGTTCTTC. Protein: CASSFVVGADYNEQFF.